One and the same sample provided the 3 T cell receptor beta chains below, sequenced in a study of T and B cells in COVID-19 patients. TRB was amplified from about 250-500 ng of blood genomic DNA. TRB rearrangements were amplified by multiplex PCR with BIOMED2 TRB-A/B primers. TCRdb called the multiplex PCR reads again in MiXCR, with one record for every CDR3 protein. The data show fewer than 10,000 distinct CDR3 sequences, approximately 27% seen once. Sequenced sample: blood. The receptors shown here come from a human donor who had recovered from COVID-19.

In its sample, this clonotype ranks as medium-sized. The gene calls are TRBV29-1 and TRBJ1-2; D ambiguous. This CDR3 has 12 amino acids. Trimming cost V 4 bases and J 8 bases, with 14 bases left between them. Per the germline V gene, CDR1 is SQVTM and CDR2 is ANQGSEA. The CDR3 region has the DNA TGCAGCGTTGTGCCGCTGGGTGGGGGCTACACCTTC. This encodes CSVVPLGGGYTF.

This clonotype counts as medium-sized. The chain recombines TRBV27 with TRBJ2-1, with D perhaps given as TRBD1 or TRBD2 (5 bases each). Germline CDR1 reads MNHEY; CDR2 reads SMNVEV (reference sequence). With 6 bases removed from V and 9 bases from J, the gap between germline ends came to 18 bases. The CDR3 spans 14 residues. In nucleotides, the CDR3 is TGTGCCAGCAGCCGGGACCCAATAATGAGTGAGCAGTTCTTC. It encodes CASSRDPIMSEQFF.

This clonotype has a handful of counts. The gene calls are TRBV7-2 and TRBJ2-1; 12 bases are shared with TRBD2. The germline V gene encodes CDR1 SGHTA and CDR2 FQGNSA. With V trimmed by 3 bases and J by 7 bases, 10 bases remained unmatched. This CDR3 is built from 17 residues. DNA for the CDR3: TGTGCCAGCAGCTTCACGGTACTAGCGGGAGGTCGGAATGAGCAGTTCTTC. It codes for CASSFTVLAGGRNEQFF.